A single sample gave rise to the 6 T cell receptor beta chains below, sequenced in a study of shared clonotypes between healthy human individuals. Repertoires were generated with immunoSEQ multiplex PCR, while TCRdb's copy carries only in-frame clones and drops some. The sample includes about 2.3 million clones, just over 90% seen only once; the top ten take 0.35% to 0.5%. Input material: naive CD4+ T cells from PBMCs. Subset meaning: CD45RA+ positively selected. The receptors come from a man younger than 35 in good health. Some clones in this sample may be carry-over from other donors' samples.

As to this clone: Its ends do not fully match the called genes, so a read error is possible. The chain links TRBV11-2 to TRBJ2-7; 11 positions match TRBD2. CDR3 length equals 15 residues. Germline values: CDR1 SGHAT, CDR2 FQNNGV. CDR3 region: CAGSRGLAEIYEQYF. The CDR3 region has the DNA TGTGCCGGCAGCAGGGGACTAGCGGAGATCTACGAGCAGTACTTC.

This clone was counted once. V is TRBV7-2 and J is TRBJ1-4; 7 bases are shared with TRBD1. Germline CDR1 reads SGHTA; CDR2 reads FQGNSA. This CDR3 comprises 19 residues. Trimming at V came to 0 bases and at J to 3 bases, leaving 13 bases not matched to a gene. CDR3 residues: CASSLAGTAGGMPNEKLFF. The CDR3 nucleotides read TGTGCCAGCAGCTTAGCCGGCACGGCAGGGGGTATGCCTAATGAAAAACTGTTTTTT.

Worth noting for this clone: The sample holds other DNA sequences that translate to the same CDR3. CDR3 nucleotides: TGTGCCAGCAGTTACTCGACGGGGAGAGAGACCCAGTACTTC. Its translation is CASSYSTGRETQYF. The V gene is TRBV6-6, the J gene TRBJ2-5; D might be TRBD2 (5 bases). CDR1 and CDR2 from the germline V gene are MNHNY and SVGAGI (reference sequence). Trimming removed 0 bases from V and 4 bases from J, with 9 bases in between. This CDR3 contains 14 residues.

This chain's CDR3 is CASSVEQGGNTGELFF. In nucleotides, the CDR3 is TGTGCCAGCAGCGTAGAGCAGGGGGGGAACACCGGGGAGCTGTTTTTT. This rearrangement joins TRBV9 to TRBJ2-2, with D possibly matching TRBD1 (7 bases). The CDR3 has 16 amino acids. V was shortened by 0 bases and J by 1 base, with 10 bases between the two germline ends. Germline CDR1 is SGDLS and CDR2 is YYNGEE.

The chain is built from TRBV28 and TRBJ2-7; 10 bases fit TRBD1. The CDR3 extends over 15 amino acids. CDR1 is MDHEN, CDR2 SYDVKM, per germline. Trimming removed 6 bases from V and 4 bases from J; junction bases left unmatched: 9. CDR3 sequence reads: CASSRTTGGRYEQYF. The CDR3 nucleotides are TGTGCCAGCAGCCGTACGACAGGGGGCAGGTACGAGCAGTACTTC.

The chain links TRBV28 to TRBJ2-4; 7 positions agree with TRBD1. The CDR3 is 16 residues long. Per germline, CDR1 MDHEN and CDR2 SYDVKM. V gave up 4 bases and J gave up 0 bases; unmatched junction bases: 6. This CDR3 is CASSSGQQLAKNIQYF. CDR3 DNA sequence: TGTGCCAGCAGTTCGGGACAGCAGCTAGCCAAAAACATTCAGTACTTC.